The clone carrying this T cell receptor beta chain was seen more than once but under ten times. Antigen specificity is unknown. TCRdb recomputed calls from the 5' RACE reads with MiXCR, one row per CDR3 protein. The table lists 300,000 to 350,000 distinct CDR3 sequences, approximately 4% of them singletons. V trimming: 6 bases; J trimming: 3 bases; junction bases outside the gene matches: 6. In germline, CDR1 is MDHEN, CDR2 SYDVKM. CDR3 length: 15 amino acids. This entry belongs to a study of T cells after yellow fever vaccination. Study-level results: CD4 and CD8 compartments shared a small share of clonotypes.

The sample in question was PBMCs, obtained 15 days after the yellow fever booster vaccination. The V call is TRBV28, the J call TRBJ1-2; 11 bases line up with TRBD1. This receptor was obtained from a man younger than 30 who received the YFV17D yellow fever vaccine. The CDR3 region is CASSTGQGADYGYTF. The CDR3 DNA sequence: TGTGCCAGCAGCACCGGACAGGGGGCCGACTATGGCTACACCTTC.